The rows below give T cell receptor beta chains drawn from one sample of a study of blood T cell repertoires in COVID-19. TCRdb keeps only in-frame clones here, not all; method: immunoSEQ multiplex PCR. This sample carries 200,000 or so clones, approximately 84% of them seen once, and the ten largest clones take around 7%. Material for sequencing was PBMCs or T cells enriched from blood (not recorded which). These receptor sequences come from a man between 35 and 55 years old who had recovered from COVID-19. CDR3s include the opening cysteine and the closing phenylalanine or tryptophan. Each record gives: clone size, CDR3 length, D gene, V gene, J gene, CDR3 protein, CDR3 DNA. A D gene is named only where the DNA matches it firmly. The size field is filled for only some rows; it gives once, few, many or a size class.

abundance: NA; len: 18; d_gene: TRBD2; v_gene: TRBV7-9; j_gene: TRBJ2-3; CDR3aa: CASSKHFGIAGGTDTQYF; CDR3nt: TGTGCCAGCAGCAAGCACTTTGGAATAGCGGGTGGCACAGATACGCAGTATTTT
abundance: many; len: 15; d_gene: NA; v_gene: TRBV10-1; j_gene: TRBJ1-1; CDR3aa: CASSPGGRQDTEAFF; CDR3nt: TGCGCCAGCAGTCCGGGGGGGCGGCAGGACACTGAAGCTTTCTTT
abundance: NA; len: 13; d_gene: NA; v_gene: TRBV7-6; j_gene: TRBJ2-3; CDR3aa: CASSFTATDTQYF; CDR3nt: TGTGCCAGCAGCTTCACAGCCACAGATACGCAGTATTTT
abundance: NA; len: 14; d_gene: TRBD2; v_gene: TRBV7-2; j_gene: TRBJ2-7; CDR3aa: CASTLGGGAYEQYF; CDR3nt: TGTGCCAGCACCCTAGGCGGGGGGGCCTACGAGCAGTACTTC
abundance: once; len: 15; d_gene: NA; v_gene: TRBV4-3; j_gene: TRBJ2-6; CDR3aa: CASSRVGSGANVLTF; CDR3nt: TGCGCCAGCAGCCGAGTCGGCTCTGGGGCCAACGTCCTGACTTTC
abundance: NA; len: 15; d_gene: NA; v_gene: TRBV7-8; j_gene: TRBJ1-4; CDR3aa: CASSLRGRENEKLFF; CDR3nt: TGTGCCAGCAGCTTACGAGGGAGGGAGAATGAAAAACTGTTTTTT
abundance: NA; len: 16; d_gene: TRBD1; v_gene: TRBV4-1; j_gene: TRBJ1-5; CDR3aa: CASSQEGQGGNQPQHF; CDR3nt: TGCGCCAGCAGCCAAGAAGGACAGGGGGGCAATCAGCCCCAGCATTTT
abundance: NA; len: 14; d_gene: TRBD1; v_gene: TRBV18; j_gene: TRBJ2-7; CDR3aa: CASSQDRGPYEQYF; CDR3nt: TGTGCCAGCTCACAGGACAGGGGTCCCTACGAGCAGTACTTC
abundance: NA; len: 16; d_gene: NA; v_gene: TRBV9; j_gene: TRBJ1-3; CDR3aa: CASSVGFEGSGNTIYF; CDR3nt: TGTGCCAGCAGCGTCGGCTTCGAGGGCTCTGGAAACACCATATATTTT
abundance: NA; len: 13; d_gene: NA; v_gene: TRBV6-6; j_gene: TRBJ1-6; CDR3aa: CASIEVPGSPLHF; CDR3nt: TGTGCCAGCATTGAGGTCCCGGGTTCACCCCTCCACTTT
abundance: few; len: 14; d_gene: NA; v_gene: TRBV9; j_gene: TRBJ1-3; CDR3aa: CASSVESYGNTIYF; CDR3nt: TGTGCCAGCAGCGTAGAATCTTATGGAAACACCATATATTTT
abundance: NA; len: 14; d_gene: NA; v_gene: TRBV5-6; j_gene: TRBJ2-5; CDR3aa: CASMAGALSETQYF; CDR3nt: TGTGCCAGCATGGCAGGCGCTCTTTCTGAGACCCAGTACTTC
abundance: NA; len: 13; d_gene: NA; v_gene: TRBV12-3/TRBV12-4; j_gene: TRBJ1-4; CDR3aa: CASRVGQREKLFF; CDR3nt: TGTGCCAGCAGAGTCGGACAGCGCGAAAAACTGTTTTTT
abundance: NA; len: 14; d_gene: NA; v_gene: TRBV18; j_gene: TRBJ1-5; CDR3aa: CASSPEWGNQPQHF; CDR3nt: TGTGCCAGCTCGCCGGAGTGGGGCAATCAGCCCCAGCATTTT
abundance: NA; len: 15; d_gene: TRBD2; v_gene: TRBV2; j_gene: TRBJ2-2; CDR3aa: CASGGTSGSNGELFF; CDR3nt: TGTGCCAGCGGGGGGACTAGCGGGAGCAACGGGGAGCTGTTTTTT
abundance: NA; len: 14; d_gene: NA; v_gene: TRBV7-2; j_gene: TRBJ1-2; CDR3aa: CASSLTGNNYGYTF; CDR3nt: TGTGCCAGCAGCTTAACAGGGAATAACTATGGCTACACCTTC
abundance: NA; len: 14; d_gene: NA; v_gene: TRBV27; j_gene: TRBJ1-5; CDR3aa: CASSLSSLDQPQHF; CDR3nt: TGTGCCAGCAGTTTATCTAGTCTAGATCAGCCCCAGCATTTT
abundance: NA; len: 14; d_gene: NA; v_gene: TRBV7-9; j_gene: TRBJ2-1; CDR3aa: CASSQRLRYNEQFF; CDR3nt: TGTGCCAGCAGCCAAAGACTCAGATACAATGAGCAGTTCTTC
abundance: NA; len: 12; d_gene: NA; v_gene: TRBV6-5; j_gene: TRBJ2-5; CDR3aa: CASNSFGETQYF; CDR3nt: TGTGCCAGCAACTCATTTGGAGAGACCCAGTACTTC
abundance: once; len: 14; d_gene: NA; v_gene: TRBV5-6; j_gene: TRBJ1-2; CDR3aa: CASTMGSGTYGYTF; CDR3nt: TGTGCCAGCACCATGGGCAGTGGGACATATGGCTACACCTTC